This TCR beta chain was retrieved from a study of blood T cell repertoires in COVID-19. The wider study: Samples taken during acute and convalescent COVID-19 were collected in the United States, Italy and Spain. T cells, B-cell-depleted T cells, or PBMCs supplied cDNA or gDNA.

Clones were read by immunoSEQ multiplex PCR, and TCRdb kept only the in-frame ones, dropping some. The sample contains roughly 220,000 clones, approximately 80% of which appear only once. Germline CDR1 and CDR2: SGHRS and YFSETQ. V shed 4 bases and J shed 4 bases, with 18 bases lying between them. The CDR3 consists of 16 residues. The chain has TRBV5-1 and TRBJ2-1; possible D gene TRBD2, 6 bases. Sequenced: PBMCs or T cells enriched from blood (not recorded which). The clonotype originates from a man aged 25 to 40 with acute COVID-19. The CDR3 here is CASSTIPGEKYNEQFF. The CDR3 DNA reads TGCGCCAGCAGCACTATCCCGGGGGAGAAGTACAATGAGCAGTTCTTC. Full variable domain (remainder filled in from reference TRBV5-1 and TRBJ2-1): KAGVTQTPRYLIKTRGQQVTLSCSPISGHRSVSWYQQTPGQGLQFLFEYFSETQRNKGNFPGRFSGRQFSNSRSEMNVSTLELGDSALYLCASSTIPGEKYNEQFFGPGTRLTVL.